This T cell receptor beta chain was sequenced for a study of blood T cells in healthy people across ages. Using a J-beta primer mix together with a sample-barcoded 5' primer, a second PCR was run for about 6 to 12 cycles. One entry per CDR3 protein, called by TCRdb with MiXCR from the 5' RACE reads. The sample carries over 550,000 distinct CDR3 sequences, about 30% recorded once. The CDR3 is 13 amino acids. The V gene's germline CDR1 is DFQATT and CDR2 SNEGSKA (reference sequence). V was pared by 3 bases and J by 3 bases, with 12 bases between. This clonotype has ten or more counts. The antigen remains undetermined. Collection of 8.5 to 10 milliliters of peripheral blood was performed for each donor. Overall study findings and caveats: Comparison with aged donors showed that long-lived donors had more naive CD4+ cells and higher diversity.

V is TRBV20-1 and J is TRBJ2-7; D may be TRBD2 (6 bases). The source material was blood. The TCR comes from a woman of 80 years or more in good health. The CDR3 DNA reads TGCAGTGCTAGCCGGGAGACCTTCTACGAGCAGTACTTC. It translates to CSASRETFYEQYF.